This passage covers 17 T cell receptor beta chains from one sample sequenced in a study of blood T cell repertoires in COVID-19. Here immunoSEQ multiplex PCR was the method, and the copy in TCRdb shows in-frame clones only, minus some. This sample has 150,000 to 200,000 clones; approximately 78% occur once, and the top ten carry about 12%. Sequenced material: peripheral blood. The receptors here all came from an elderly woman with COVID-19, enrolled during active disease.

Concerning this clone: The junction shows a germline mismatch at one end, possibly a read error. The chain recombines TRBV6-5 with TRBJ2-7; TRBD1 matches at 9 bases. Germline CDR1 is MNHEY and CDR2 is SVGAGI. The CDR3 runs to 15 residues. The CDR3 spells CASSDSGTGLAEQYF. In nucleotides, the CDR3 is TGTGCCAGCAGTGACTCCGGGACAGGGCTTGCCGAGCAGTACTTC.

This chain links TRBV5-8 with TRBJ1-5; TRBD1 aligns across 7 bases. Germline lookup yields CDR1 SGHTS and CDR2 YDEGEE. The CDR3 spans 16 residues. V lost 0 bases to trimming and J lost 9 bases; unmatched junction nucleotides: 12. The CDR3 DNA sequence: TGTGCCAGCAGCTTGGCCCTTTCATACAGGGGACGGCCCCAGCATTTT. Protein product: CASSLALSYRGRPQHF.

This chain joins TRBV6-5 and TRBJ2-7; TRBD1 aligns across 9 bases. Germline V gene data show CDR1 as MNHEY and CDR2 as SVGAGI. The V gene end was trimmed by 4 bases and the J gene end by 6 bases; junction bases not matched to a gene: 13. The CDR3 has 16 amino acids. CDR3 nucleotides: TGTGCCAGCAGTTCGGGACAGGGAAAAGATAGGGGCGAGCAGTACTTC. This encodes CASSSGQGKDRGEQYF.

This chain joins TRBV5-6 and TRBJ2-2; perhaps TRBD2 as D (7 bases). The CDR3 length is 15 residues. Germline loops: CDR1 SGHDT, CDR2 YYEEEE. V was shortened by 0 bases and J by 7 bases, with 13 bases between the two germline ends. The chain's CDR3 is CASSLVAGAVGELFF. CDR3 nucleotide sequence: TGTGCCAGCAGCTTGGTTGCGGGGGCCGTCGGGGAGCTGTTTTTT.

The rearrangement joins TRBV5-6 to TRBJ1-5, with D perhaps matching TRBD1 (6 bases). Trimming shortened V by 0 bases and J by 2 bases, and 9 bases separated the two germline ends. The V gene's germline CDR1 is SGHDT and CDR2 YYEEEE. The CDR3 covers 15 residues. CDR3 DNA sequence: TGTGCCAGCAGCTTGGACAGGGTTGGCAATCAGCCCCAGCATTTT. Protein: CASSLDRVGNQPQHF.

A single count supports this clone. The chain uses TRBV5-8 and TRBJ1-4; 12 nucleotides agree with TRBD1. CDR1 is SGHTS and CDR2 is YDEGEE in the germline V gene. Losses at the gene ends were 3 bases for V and 6 bases for J; bases not matched to a gene: 9. The CDR3 has 17 amino acids. The CDR3 coding sequence is TGTGCCAGCAGCTCAGCCTCCGGGACAGGGGGCTATGAAAAACTGTTTTTT. Translation gives CASSSASGTGGYEKLFF.

This clone has just one count. V usage is TRBV28 and J usage is TRBJ1-5; D may be TRBD1 (6 bases). The V and J ends lost 5 bases and 0 bases respectively, with 17 bases between them. CDR3 length: 17 residues. The germline CDR1 and CDR2 sequences are MDHEN and SYDVKM. The CDR3 DNA sequence: TGTGCCAGCAGTCCCATGGGGGCAGGCTTTAGCAATCAGCCCCAGCATTTT. Encoded protein: CASSPMGAGFSNQPQHF.

This chain links TRBV4-3 with TRBJ2-2; tentatively, D is TRBD1 (5 bases). The length of the CDR3 is 13 residues. Trimming took 7 bases from V and 1 from J, leaving 7 bases between them. The germline gives CDR1 LGHNA, CDR2 YSLEER. The CDR3 sequence is CASTDRNTGELFF. CDR3 sequence (DNA): TGCGCCAGCACAGACAGGAACACCGGGGAGCTGTTTTTT.

The rearrangement links TRBV15 to TRBJ2-7; 7 bases align to TRBD1. V was pared by 0 bases and J by 3 bases, with 2 bases of the junction left unmatched. This CDR3 has 14 amino acids. Germline V gene data show CDR1 as LNHNV and CDR2 as YYDKDF (reference sequence). The CDR3 region is CATSRDDRDYEQYF. CDR3 in DNA: TGTGCCACCAGCAGAGACGACAGGGACTACGAGCAGTACTTC.

This rearrangement joins TRBV30 to TRBJ2-7; 11 bases line up with TRBD1. J lost 1 base, V lost 5 bases, and 10 bases had no gene match. Per the germline V gene, CDR1 is GTSNPN and CDR2 is SVGIG (reference sequence). There are 16 residues in the CDR3. CDR3 in amino acids: CAWVRDRGTISYEQYF. DNA of the CDR3: TGTGCCTGGGTCCGGGACAGGGGGACGATTTCCTACGAGCAGTACTTC.

The chain joins TRBV6-2 or TRBV6-3 to TRBJ2-3; TRBD1 aligns across 9 bases. Germline-derived CDR1 and CDR2 are MNHEY and SVGEGT. The CDR3 is 17 amino acids. V shed 0 bases, J shed 2 bases, and the junction held 6 bases outside the gene matches. DNA of the CDR3: TGTGCCAGCAGTTACTCGAAGGGACAGGGACCCACAGATACGCAGTATTTT. Residues: CASSYSKGQGPTDTQYF.

This chain links TRBV6-1 with TRBJ2-1; tentative D call: TRBD2 (5 bases). Germline V lookup: CDR1 MNHNS, CDR2 SASEGT. The CDR3 extends over 16 amino acids. V was cut by 4 bases and J by 0 bases, with 13 bases left in between. CDR3 coding DNA: TGTGCCAGCAGTGGTCGGGGATATCTCTCCTACAATGAGCAGTTCTTC. Its protein is CASSGRGYLSYNEQFF.

In its sample, this clone was seen a few times. The J gene is TRBJ1-2, the V gene TRBV28; 9 bases are shared with TRBD1. The J segment lost 8 bases and the V segment lost 4 bases, leaving 11 bases of the junction unmatched. The CDR3 runs 15 residues. The germline gives CDR1 MDHEN, CDR2 SYDVKM. For the CDR3, the DNA is TGTGCCAGCAGTTCCTCGGGACAGGGACGATACGGCTACACCTTC. It translates to CASSSSGQGRYGYTF.

The genes are TRBV14 and TRBJ1-1, with D unclear. This CDR3 is 14 amino acids long. V was clipped by 2 bases and J by 0 bases, with 7 bases between them. Germline CDR1 is SGHDN and CDR2 is FVKESK. CDR3 region: CASSQMSMNTEAFF. For the CDR3, the DNA is TGTGCCAGCAGCCAAATGTCCATGAACACTGAAGCTTTCTTT.

This clone is a singleton in its sample. This rearrangement joins TRBV5-6 to TRBJ2-7; 7 bases agree with TRBD2. J lost 6 bases, V lost 4 bases, and 16 bases had no gene match. Per the germline V gene, CDR1 is SGHDT and CDR2 is YYEEEE. The CDR3 is 16 amino acids. CDR3 sequence (DNA): TGTGCCAGCAGCCCGGCCCCACTGGGGGAGGGCTCCGAGCAGTACTTC. Translating it yields CASSPAPLGEGSEQYF.

The chain carries TRBV10-3 and TRBJ2-1; D is perhaps TRBD2 (6 bases). Germline lookup yields CDR1 ENHRY and CDR2 SYGVKD. Trimming shortened V by 6 bases and J by 4 bases, and 16 bases separated the two germline ends. CDR3 length: 15 residues. CDR3 residues: CAIRGSNGGYNEQFF. In DNA, the CDR3 is TGTGCCATCAGAGGCTCCAATGGGGGGTACAATGAGCAGTTCTTC.

This clone was detected many times. The V and J genes are TRBV25-1 and TRBJ2-7; the D is unclear. V shed 3 bases and J shed 13 bases, with 19 bases lying between them. CDR1 MGHDK and CDR2 SYGVNS come from the germline V gene. This CDR3 contains 13 residues. Here the CDR3 DNA reads TGTGCCAGCAGTGACCCTGGGCGCAAGGCCCTCTACTTC. Its protein is CASSDPGRKALYF.